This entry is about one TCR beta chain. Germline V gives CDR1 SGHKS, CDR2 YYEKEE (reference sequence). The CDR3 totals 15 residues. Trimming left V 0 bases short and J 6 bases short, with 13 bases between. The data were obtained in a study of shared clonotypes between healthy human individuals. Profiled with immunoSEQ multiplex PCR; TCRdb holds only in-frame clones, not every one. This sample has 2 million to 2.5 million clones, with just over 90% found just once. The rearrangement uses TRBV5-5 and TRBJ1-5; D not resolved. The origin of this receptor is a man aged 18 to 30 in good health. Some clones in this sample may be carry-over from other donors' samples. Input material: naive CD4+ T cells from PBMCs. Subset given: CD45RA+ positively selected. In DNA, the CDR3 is TGTGCCAGCAGCTTGGGGAGCGCGTCGGGTCAGCCCCAGCATTTT. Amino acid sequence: CASSLGSASGQPQHF.